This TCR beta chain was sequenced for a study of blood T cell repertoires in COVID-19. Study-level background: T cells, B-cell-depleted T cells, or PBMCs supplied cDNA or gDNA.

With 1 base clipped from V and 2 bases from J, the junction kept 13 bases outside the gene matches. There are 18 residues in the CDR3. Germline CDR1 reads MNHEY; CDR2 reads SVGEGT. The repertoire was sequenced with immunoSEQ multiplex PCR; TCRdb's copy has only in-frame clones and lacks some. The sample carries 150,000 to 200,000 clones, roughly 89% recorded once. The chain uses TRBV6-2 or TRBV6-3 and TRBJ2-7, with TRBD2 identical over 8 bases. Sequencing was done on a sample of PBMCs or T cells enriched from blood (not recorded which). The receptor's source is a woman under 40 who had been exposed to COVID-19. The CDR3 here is CASSYYRPAGANTYEQYF. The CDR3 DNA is TGTGCCAGCAGTTACTATCGGCCAGCGGGGGCTAATACCTACGAGCAGTACTTC.